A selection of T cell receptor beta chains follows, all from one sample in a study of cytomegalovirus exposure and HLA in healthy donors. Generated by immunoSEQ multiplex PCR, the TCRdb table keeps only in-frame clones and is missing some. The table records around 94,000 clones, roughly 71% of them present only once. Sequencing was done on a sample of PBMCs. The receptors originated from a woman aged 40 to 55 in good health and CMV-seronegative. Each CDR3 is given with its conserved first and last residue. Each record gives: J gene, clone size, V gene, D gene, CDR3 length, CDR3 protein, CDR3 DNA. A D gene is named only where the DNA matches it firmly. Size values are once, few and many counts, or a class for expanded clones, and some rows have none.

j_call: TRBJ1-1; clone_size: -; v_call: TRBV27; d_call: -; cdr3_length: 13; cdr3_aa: CASRTAWNTEAFF; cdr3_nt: TGTGCCAGCAGGACAGCGTGGAACACTGAAGCTTTCTTT
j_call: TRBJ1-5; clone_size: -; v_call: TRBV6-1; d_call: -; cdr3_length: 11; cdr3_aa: CASSEHRSSHF; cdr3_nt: TGTGCCAGCAGTGAACACAGGTCATCGCATTTT
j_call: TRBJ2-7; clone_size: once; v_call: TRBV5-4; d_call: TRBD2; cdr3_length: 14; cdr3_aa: CASSLEAGPYEQYF; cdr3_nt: TGTGCCAGCAGCTTGGAAGCGGGGCCCTACGAGCAGTACTTC
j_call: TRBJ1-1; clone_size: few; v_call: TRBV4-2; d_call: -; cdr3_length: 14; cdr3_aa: CASSPTRQNTEAFF; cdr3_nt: TGTGCCAGCAGCCCTACACGACAGAACACTGAAGCTTTCTTT
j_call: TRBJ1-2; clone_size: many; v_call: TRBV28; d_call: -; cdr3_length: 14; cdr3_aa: CASRGGLGGRGYTF; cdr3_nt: TGTGCCAGCAGGGGGGGGCTTGGTGGTCGAGGCTACACCTTC
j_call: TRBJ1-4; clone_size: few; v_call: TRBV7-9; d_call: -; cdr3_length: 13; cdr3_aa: CASSLSVGEKLFF; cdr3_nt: TGTGCCAGCAGCCTCAGCGTTGGAGAAAAACTGTTTTTT
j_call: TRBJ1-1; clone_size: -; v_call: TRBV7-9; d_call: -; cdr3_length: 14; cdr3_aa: CASIEGVGQRQAFF; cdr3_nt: TGTGCCAGCATCGAGGGGGTTGGACAGCGACAAGCTTTCTTT
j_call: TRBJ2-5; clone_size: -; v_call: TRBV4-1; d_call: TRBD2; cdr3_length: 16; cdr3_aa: CASSQTRGGSLETQYF; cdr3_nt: TGCGCCAGCAGCCAAACACGGGGGGGCAGTTTGGAGACCCAGTACTTC
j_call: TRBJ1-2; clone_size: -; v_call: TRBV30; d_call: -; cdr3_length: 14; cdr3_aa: CAWSDSNRVYGYTF; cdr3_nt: TGTGCCTGGAGTGATTCGAACAGGGTGTATGGCTACACCTTC
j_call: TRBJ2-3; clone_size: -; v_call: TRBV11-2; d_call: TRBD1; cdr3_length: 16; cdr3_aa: CASSLGTGGIADTQYF; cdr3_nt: TGTGCCAGCAGCCTCGGGACAGGGGGCATAGCAGATACGCAGTATTTT
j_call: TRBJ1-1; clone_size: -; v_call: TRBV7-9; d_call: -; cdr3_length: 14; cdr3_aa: CASSFSGDFTEAFF; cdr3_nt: TGTGCCAGCAGCTTCTCCGGAGACTTCACTGAAGCTTTCTTT
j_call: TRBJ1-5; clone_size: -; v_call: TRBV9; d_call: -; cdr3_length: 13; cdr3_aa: CASSVGGGQPQHF; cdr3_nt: TGTGCCAGCAGCGTAGGGGGGGGTCAGCCCCAGCATTTT
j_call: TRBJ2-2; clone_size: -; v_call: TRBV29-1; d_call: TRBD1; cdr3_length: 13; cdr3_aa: CSARTGSTGELFF; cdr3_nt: TGCAGCGCCAGGACAGGATCCACCGGGGAGCTGTTTTTT
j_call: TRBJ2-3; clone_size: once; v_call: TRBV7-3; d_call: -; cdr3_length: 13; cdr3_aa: CASSLGPTDTQYF; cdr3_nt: TGTGCCAGCAGCTTAGGGCCCACAGATACGCAGTATTTT